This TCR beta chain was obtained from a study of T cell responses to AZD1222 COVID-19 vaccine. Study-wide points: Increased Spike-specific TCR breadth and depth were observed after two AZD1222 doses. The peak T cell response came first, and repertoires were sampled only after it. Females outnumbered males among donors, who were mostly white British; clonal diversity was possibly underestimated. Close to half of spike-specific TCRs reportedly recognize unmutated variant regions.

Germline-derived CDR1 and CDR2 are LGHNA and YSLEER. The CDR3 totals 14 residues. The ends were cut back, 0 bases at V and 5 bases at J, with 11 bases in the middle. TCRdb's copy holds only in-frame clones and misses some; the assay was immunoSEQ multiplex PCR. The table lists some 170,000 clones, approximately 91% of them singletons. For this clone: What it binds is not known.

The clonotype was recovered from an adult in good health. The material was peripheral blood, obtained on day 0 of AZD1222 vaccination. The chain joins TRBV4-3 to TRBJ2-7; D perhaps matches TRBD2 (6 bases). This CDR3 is CASSQEGGTNEQYF. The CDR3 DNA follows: TGCGCCAGCAGCCAAGAAGGCGGGACGAACGAGCAGTACTTC.